Below, 26 T cell receptor beta chains from the same sample are listed, as sequenced in a study of CD8 T cells in ankylosing spondylitis. TCRdb redid the calling of the 5' RACE reads with MiXCR, one entry per CDR3 protein. The sample carries some 250,000 distinct CDR3 sequences, over 8.5% recorded once. Source material: blood, either unsorted or a sorted T cell fraction (not recorded which). These receptors all come from a male donor with ankylosing spondylitis or in good health (not recorded which).

This clonotype came up many times. The V gene is TRBV20-1, the J gene TRBJ2-1; D might be TRBD1 or TRBD2, each matching 6 bases. The CDR3 spans 13 residues. The germline V and J ends were trimmed by 2 bases and 4 bases, with 9 bases remaining between them. Germline V gene data show CDR1 as DFQATT and CDR2 as SNEGSKA (reference sequence). CDR3: CSARTGTYNEQFF. The CDR3 DNA sequence: TGCAGTGCTAGAACAGGGACTTACAATGAGCAGTTCTTC.

V and J are TRBV4-3 and TRBJ2-3, with D hard to call. The germline V and J ends were trimmed by 0 bases and 1 base, with 11 bases remaining between them. This CDR3 region has 16 residues. Germline values: CDR1 LGHNA, CDR2 YSLEER. The CDR3 reads CASSQDRAGRTDTQYF. DNA of the CDR3: TGCGCCAGCAGCCAAGATCGAGCAGGACGCACAGATACGCAGTATTTT.

This clonotype occurred many times. CDR3 protein: CASSIDNSPLHF. The CDR3 coding sequence is TGTGCCAGTAGTATCGATAATTCACCCCTCCACTTT. The chain combines TRBV19 with TRBJ1-6; D call uncertain. CDR1 is LNHDA, CDR2 SQIVND, per germline (reference sequence). Trimming pared 3 bases from V and 5 bases from J, leaving 2 bases between. The CDR3 is 12 residues long.

Many counts were recorded for this clonotype. The chain couples TRBV10-3 to TRBJ2-7, with D perhaps matching TRBD2 (5 bases). Trimming pared 0 bases from V and 8 bases from J, leaving 14 bases between. Per the germline V gene, CDR1 is ENHRY and CDR2 is SYGVKD. The CDR3 extends over 14 amino acids. CDR3 residues: CAISESGARSKQYF. The CDR3 DNA sequence: TGTGCCATCAGTGAGTCGGGAGCCCGTTCGAAGCAGTACTTC.

This clonotype appeared many times. The chain couples TRBV12-3 or TRBV12-4 to TRBJ1-6, with 9 bases aligning to TRBD1. Trimming cost V 5 bases and J 7 bases; bases outside gene matches: 9. The CDR3 spans 16 residues. The CDR3 sequence: CASSRTGQGRNSPLHF. The CDR3 bases are TGTGCCAGCAGTCGGACGGGACAGGGCAGGAATTCACCCCTCCACTTT.

The table lists this clonotype with many counts. The rearrangement uses TRBV6-1 and TRBJ2-2, with D perhaps assigned TRBD1 or TRBD2 (5 bases each). Germline CDR1 reads MNHNS; CDR2 reads SASEGT. V lost 1 base and J 5 bases, leaving 8 bases between the germline ends. This CDR3 is built from 14 residues. The CDR3 is CASSEVGETGELFF. The CDR3 region has the DNA TGTGCCAGCAGTGAAGTGGGGGAGACCGGGGAGCTGTTTTTT.

This clonotype has a count of ten or more. The chain couples TRBV6-1 to TRBJ2-3; D might be TRBD2 (5 bases). This CDR3 is built from 15 residues. The V gene's germline CDR1 is MNHNS and CDR2 SASEGT. V lost 2 bases and J 5 bases, leaving 14 bases between the germline ends. The CDR3 DNA reads TGTGCCAGCAGTGAAATCTCGGACTGGGAAGATACGCAGTATTTT. Protein product: CASSEISDWEDTQYF.

This clonotype was seen ten or more times. The rearrangement links TRBV20-1 to TRBJ2-7; D remains unclear. The V end was cut by 3 bases, the J end by 5 bases, with 11 bases between. The CDR3 sequence is 12 residues long. Germline V gene sequence: CDR1 DFQATT, CDR2 SNEGSKA (reference sequence). CDR3 protein: CSARGILDEQYF. Written as DNA, the CDR3 is TGCAGTGCTAGGGGGATTTTGGACGAGCAGTACTTC.

This clonotype was recorded many times. This rearrangement joins TRBV20-1 to TRBJ1-1, with TRBD1 matching over 7 bases. The CDR3 extends over 14 amino acids. J lost 5 bases, V lost 3 bases, and 9 bases had no gene match. Germline CDR1 is DFQATT and CDR2 is SNEGSKA (reference sequence). The CDR3 nucleotides are TGCAGTGCTAGGGGGGAGGGGGCCGTGACTGAAGCTTTCTTT. Protein: CSARGEGAVTEAFF.

This clonotype showed up many times. CDR3 residues: CASSRGGMAVNTEAFF. Written as DNA, the CDR3 is TGCGCCAGCAGCCGGGGGGGTATGGCTGTGAACACTGAAGCTTTCTTT. The gene calls are TRBV5-1 and TRBJ1-1; a weak D match, TRBD1 (5 bases). This CDR3 region has 16 residues. The V and J ends lost 4 bases and 0 bases respectively, with 16 bases between them. Germline V gene data show CDR1 as SGHRS and CDR2 as YFSETQ.

The rearrangement links TRBV7-6 to TRBJ1-3; 7 nucleotides align to TRBD1. Per germline, CDR1 SGHVS and CDR2 FNYEAQ. The CDR3 has 15 residues. The V and J ends lost 1 base and 4 bases, in that order; junction bases with no gene match: 4. The CDR3 region is CASSLGGQWGNTIYF. The CDR3 DNA follows: TGTGCCAGCAGCTTAGGGGGACAGTGGGGAAACACCATATATTTT.

This clonotype was detected a few times. The V call is TRBV5-1, the J call TRBJ1-2, with 8 bases lining up with TRBD1. V shed 7 bases and J 7 bases; nucleotides not matched to a gene: 12. Germline V gives CDR1 SGHRS, CDR2 YFSETQ. CDR3 length equals 14 residues. The CDR3 DNA reads TGCGCCAGCTCGGGTTCCGGGACAGGAGTTGGCTACACCTTC. Protein product: CASSGSGTGVGYTF.

This clonotype was counted many times. V gene TRBV5-6 combines with J gene TRBJ1-1; D gene unclear. Germline-derived CDR1 and CDR2 are SGHDT and YYEEEE. This CDR3 is built from 14 residues. The V and J ends lost 4 bases and 6 bases respectively, with 16 bases between them. DNA for the CDR3: TGTGCCAGCAGCCAAAACACTGGGCGGGCTGAAGCTTTCTTT. Translated, it gives CASSQNTGRAEAFF.

This clonotype has ten or more counts. The chain recombines TRBV10-3 with TRBJ1-2, with D unresolved. The germline gives CDR1 ENHRY, CDR2 SYGVKD. This CDR3 has 13 residues. V gave up 3 bases and J gave up 4 bases, with 9 bases separating them. The DNA of the CDR3 is TGTGCCATCAGTGAAATGGGGAGCTATGGCTACACCTTC. This encodes CAISEMGSYGYTF.

This clonotype was detected many times. The chain is built from TRBV6-2 or TRBV6-3 and TRBJ2-1; TRBD1 agrees at 10 bases. Trimming cost V 0 bases and J 3 bases; bases outside gene matches: 8. Looked up from germline, CDR1 is MNHEY and CDR2 is SVGEGT. The CDR3 is 18 amino acids. CDR3 in amino acids: CASSYSRDRGYHYNEQFF. The CDR3 DNA is TGTGCCAGCAGTTACTCCCGGGACAGGGGATACCACTACAATGAGCAGTTCTTC.

This clonotype was observed many times. V usage is TRBV20-1 and J usage is TRBJ2-3; tentatively, D is TRBD1 or TRBD2 (5 bases each). CDR1 and CDR2 (germline): DFQATT, SNEGSKA (reference sequence). The CDR3 extends over 15 amino acids. The germline V and J ends were trimmed by 0 bases and 2 bases, with 12 bases remaining between them. The DNA for the CDR3 is TGCAGTGCTAGAGATCTAGAGGGGAACACAGATACGCAGTATTTT. Protein product: CSARDLEGNTDTQYF.

The rearrangement uses TRBV5-4 and TRBJ2-1; 10 bases align to TRBD1. V shed 4 bases, J shed 5 bases, and the junction held 9 bases outside the gene matches. CDR3 size: 16 residues. Germline V gene sequence: CDR1 SGHNT, CDR2 YYREEE (reference sequence). The CDR3 loop is CASSPTTGGFDNEQFF. The DNA of the CDR3 is TGTGCCAGCAGCCCGACGACAGGGGGCTTTGACAATGAGCAGTTCTTC.

Worth noting for this clonotype: One end of the junction is discordant with germline, which a read error may explain. The V call is TRBV19, the J call TRBJ2-7; 7 bases line up with TRBD2. The CDR3 is 14 residues long. CDR1 and CDR2 from the germline V gene are LNHDA and SQIVND (reference sequence). CDR3 DNA: TGTGCCAGTAGTTCAAAGCGGGGAGCCTCCGAGCTGTACTTC. The encoded protein is CASSSKRGASELYF. Complete variable domain (other parts from reference TRBV19 and TRBJ2-7): DGGITQSPKYLFRKEGQNVTLSCEQNLNHDAMYWYRQDPGQGLRLIYYSQIVNDFQKGDIAEGYSVSREKKESFPLTVTSAQKNPTAFYLCASSSKRGASELYFGPGTRLTVT.

This clonotype has a count of ten or more. This chain links TRBV5-1 with TRBJ2-2; a weak D match, TRBD2 (5 bases). The germline V gene has CDR1 SGHRS and CDR2 YFSETQ. There are 15 residues in the CDR3. Trimming pared 4 bases from V and 1 base from J, leaving 11 bases between. CDR3 region: CASSPAGQNTGELFF. The CDR3 bases are TGCGCCAGCAGCCCGGCGGGCCAGAACACCGGGGAGCTGTTTTTT.

This clonotype has at least ten counts. The CDR3 DNA sequence: TGTGCCAGCAGCTTAGTTCCCCTGACAGGGAACACAGATACGCAGTATTTT. Its translation is CASSLVPLTGNTDTQYF. The chain carries TRBV7-2 and TRBJ2-3; 7 bases fit TRBD1. The CDR3 loop spans 17 amino acids. Trimming cost V 1 base and J 2 bases; bases outside gene matches: 9. Germline V CDR1 and CDR2: SGHTA, FQGNSA.

This clonotype was counted many times. The chain couples TRBV5-1 to TRBJ1-5; D unresolved. Deletions cut 0 bases from V and 1 base from J, with 5 bases between. CDR1 and CDR2 (germline): SGHRS, YFSETQ. The CDR3 totals 14 residues. CDR3 sequence (DNA): TGCGCCAGCAGCTTGGACAGCAGCAATCAGCCCCAGCATTTT. Amino acids: CASSLDSSNQPQHF.

This clonotype was counted ten times or more. The chain carries TRBV20-1 and TRBJ2-3; possibly TRBD2 for D (5 bases). Per the germline V gene, CDR1 is DFQATT and CDR2 is SNEGSKA (reference sequence). There are 13 residues in the CDR3. V was shortened by 4 bases and J by 5 bases, with 13 bases between the two germline ends. CDR3: CSAIRRAGDTQYF. For the CDR3, the DNA is TGCAGTGCTATACGGCGGGCGGGAGATACGCAGTATTTT.

This clonotype was seen repeatedly, ten times or more. The chain joins TRBV4-3 to TRBJ2-3; D might be TRBD1 or TRBD2, each matching 6 bases. The V end was cut by 2 bases, the J end by 5 bases, with 17 bases between. Germline V lookup: CDR1 LGHNA, CDR2 YSLEER. The CDR3 length is 16 residues. CDR3 bases: TGCGCCAGCAGCCAAAAGATTGAGGGGGAGGTAGATACGCAGTATTTT. It specifies CASSQKIEGEVDTQYF.

V usage is TRBV20-1 and J usage is TRBJ1-2, with a tentative D call TRBD1 (6 bases). Germline-derived CDR1 and CDR2 are DFQATT and SNEGSKA (reference sequence). V shed 0 bases and J shed 8 bases, with 16 bases lying between them. The CDR3 is made up of 14 amino acids. CDR3 in amino acids: CSARDSHTGYGYTF. The CDR3 DNA reads as TGCAGTGCTAGAGATTCCCATACAGGGTACGGCTACACCTTC.

This clonotype appeared many times. The chain links TRBV20-1 to TRBJ1-3; maybe TRBD1 (6 bases). The length of the CDR3 is 15 residues. V gave up 5 bases and J gave up 3 bases, with 17 bases separating them. The germline CDR1 and CDR2 sequences are DFQATT and SNEGSKA (reference sequence). DNA for the CDR3: TGCAGTGCTTTACGGACAGTTTGGAATGGAAACACCATATATTTT. As protein: CSALRTVWNGNTIYF.

This clonotype was picked up many times. The genes are TRBV9 and TRBJ2-7, with D hard to call. The CDR3 consists of 14 residues. V dropped 0 bases and J dropped 0 bases, with 7 bases sitting between them. The germline V gene encodes CDR1 SGDLS and CDR2 YYNGEE. The CDR3 region is CASSVEAISYEQYF. The CDR3 DNA reads as TGTGCCAGCAGCGTAGAGGCAATCTCCTACGAGCAGTACTTC. Supplemented by reference TRBV9 and TRBJ2-7, the full variable domain reads DSGVTQTPKHLITATGQRVTLRCSPRSGDLSVYWYQQSLDQGLQFLIQYYNGEERAKGNILERFSAQQFPDLHSELNLSSLELGDSALYFCASSVEAISYEQYFGPGTRLTVT.